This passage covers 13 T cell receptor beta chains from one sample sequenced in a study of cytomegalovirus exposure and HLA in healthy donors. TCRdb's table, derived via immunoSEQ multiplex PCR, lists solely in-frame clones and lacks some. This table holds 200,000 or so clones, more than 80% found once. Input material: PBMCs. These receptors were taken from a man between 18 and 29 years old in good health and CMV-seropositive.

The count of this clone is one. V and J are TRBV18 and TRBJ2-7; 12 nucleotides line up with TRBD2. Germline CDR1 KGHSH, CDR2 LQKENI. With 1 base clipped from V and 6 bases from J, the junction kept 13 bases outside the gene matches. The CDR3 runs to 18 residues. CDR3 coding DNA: TGTGCCAGCTCACCACTAGTTCCTAGCGGGAGGGCCCTGAGCGAGCAGTACTTC. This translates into CASSPLVPSGRALSEQYF.

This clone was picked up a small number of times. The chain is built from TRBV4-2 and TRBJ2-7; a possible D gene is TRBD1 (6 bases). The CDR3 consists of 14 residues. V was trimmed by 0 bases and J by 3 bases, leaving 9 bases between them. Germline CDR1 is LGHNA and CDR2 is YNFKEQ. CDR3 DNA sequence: TGTGCCAGCAGCCAAGACAGGGGCTTCTACGAGCAGTACTTC. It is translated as CASSQDRGFYEQYF.

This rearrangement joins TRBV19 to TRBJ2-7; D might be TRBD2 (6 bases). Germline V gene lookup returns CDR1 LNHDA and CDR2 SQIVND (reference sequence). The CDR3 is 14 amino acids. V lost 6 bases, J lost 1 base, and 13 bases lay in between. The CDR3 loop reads CASSFTRESYEQYF. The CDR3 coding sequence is TGTGCCAGTAGCTTCACTCGGGAGTCCTACGAGCAGTACTTC.

The CDR3 here is CASSGQGDGGNEQFF. The CDR3 DNA follows: TGTGCCAGCAGCGGTCAGGGGGATGGGGGGAATGAGCAGTTCTTC. The chain carries TRBV9 and TRBJ2-1; TRBD1 might be the D (7 bases). Deletions cut 3 bases from V and 7 bases from J, with 17 bases between. Germline assignment: CDR1 SGDLS and CDR2 YYNGEE. The CDR3 totals 15 residues. The entire variable domain, with the rest obtained from reference TRBV9 and TRBJ2-1, is as follows: DSGVTQTPKHLITATGQRVTLRCSPRSGDLSVYWYQQSLDQGLQFLIQYYNGEERAKGNILERFSAQQFPDLHSELNLSSLELGDSALYFCASSGQGDGGNEQFFGPGTRLTVL.

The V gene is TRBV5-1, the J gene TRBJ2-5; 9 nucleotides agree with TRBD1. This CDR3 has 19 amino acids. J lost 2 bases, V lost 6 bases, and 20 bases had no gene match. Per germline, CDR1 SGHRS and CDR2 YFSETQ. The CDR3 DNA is TGCGCCAGCACCCCCTTGGGACAGGGAGCCGGAAAAATTCAAGAGACCCAGTACTTC. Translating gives CASTPLGQGAGKIQETQYF.

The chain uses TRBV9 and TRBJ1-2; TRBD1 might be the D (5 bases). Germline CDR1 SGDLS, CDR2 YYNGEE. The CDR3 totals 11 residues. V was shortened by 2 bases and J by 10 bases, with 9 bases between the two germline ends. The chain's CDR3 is CASSVGLVYTF. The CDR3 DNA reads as TGTGCCAGCAGCGTGGGACTTGTCTACACCTTC.

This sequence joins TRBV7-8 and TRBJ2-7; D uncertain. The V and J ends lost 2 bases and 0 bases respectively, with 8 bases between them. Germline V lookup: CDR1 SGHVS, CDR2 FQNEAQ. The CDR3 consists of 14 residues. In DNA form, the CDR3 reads TGTGCCAGCAGCTTACAGAGGAGCTCCTACGAGCAGTACTTC. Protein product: CASSLQRSSYEQYF.

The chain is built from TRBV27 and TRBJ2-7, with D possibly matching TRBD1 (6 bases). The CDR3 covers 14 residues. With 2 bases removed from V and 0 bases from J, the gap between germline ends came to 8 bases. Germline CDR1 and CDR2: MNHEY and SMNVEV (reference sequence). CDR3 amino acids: CASSLGQRSYEQYF. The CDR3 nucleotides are TGTGCCAGCAGTTTAGGACAGCGCTCCTACGAGCAGTACTTC.

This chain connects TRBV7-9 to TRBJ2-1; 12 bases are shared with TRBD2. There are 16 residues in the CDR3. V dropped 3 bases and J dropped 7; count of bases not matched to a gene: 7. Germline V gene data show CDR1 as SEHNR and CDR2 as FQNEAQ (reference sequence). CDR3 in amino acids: CASSFPPSGRGNEQFF. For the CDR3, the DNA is TGTGCCAGCAGCTTCCCCCCTAGCGGGAGGGGGAATGAGCAGTTCTTC. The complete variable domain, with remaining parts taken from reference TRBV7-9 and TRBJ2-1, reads DTGVSQNPRHKITKRGQNVTFRCDPISEHNRLYWYRQTLGQGPEFLTYFQNEAQLEKSRLLSDRFSAERPKGSFSTLEIQRTEQGDSAMYLCASSFPPSGRGNEQFFGPGTRLTVL.

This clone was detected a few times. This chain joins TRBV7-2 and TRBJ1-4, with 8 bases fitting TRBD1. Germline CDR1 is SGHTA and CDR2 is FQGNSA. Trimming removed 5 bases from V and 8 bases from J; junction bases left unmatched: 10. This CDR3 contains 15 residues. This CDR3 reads CASSRAGGLEEKLFF. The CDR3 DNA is TGTGCCAGCAGCCGAGCAGGGGGCCTGGAGGAAAAACTGTTTTTT.

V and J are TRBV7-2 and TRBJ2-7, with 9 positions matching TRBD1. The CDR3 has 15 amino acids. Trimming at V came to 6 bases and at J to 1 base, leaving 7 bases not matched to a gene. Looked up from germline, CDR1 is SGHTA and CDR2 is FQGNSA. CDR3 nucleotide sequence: TGTGCCAGCAGTATAACAGGGGGCGCGTCCTACGAGCAGTACTTC. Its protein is CASSITGGASYEQYF.

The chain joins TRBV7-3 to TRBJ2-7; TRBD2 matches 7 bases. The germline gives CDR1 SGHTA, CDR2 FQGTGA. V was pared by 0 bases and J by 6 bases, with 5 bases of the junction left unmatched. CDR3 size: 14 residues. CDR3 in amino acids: CASSLTAGAGEQYF. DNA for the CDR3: TGTGCCAGCAGCTTAACGGCGGGAGCAGGCGAGCAGTACTTC.

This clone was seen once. In nucleotides, the CDR3 is TGTGCCAGCAGCCCGATTTCGGGTCCAATTACCTACAATGAGCAGTTCTTC. Amino acid sequence: CASSPISGPITYNEQFF. The chain carries TRBV9 and TRBJ2-1; unclear D gene. The germline V gene encodes CDR1 SGDLS and CDR2 YYNGEE. The CDR3 spans 17 residues. Trimming stripped 4 bases from V and 2 bases from J, with 19 bases between.